These 10 T cell receptor beta chains share one sample of origin, sequenced in a study of OX40 agonist ivuxolimab in advanced cancers. Profiling relied on immunoSEQ multiplex PCR, and the TCRdb table lists in-frame clones only, not all of them. The table includes some 100,000 clones, about 89% detected once. The source was CD4+ or CD8+ T cells sorted from blood, collected in a trial of the OX40 agonist ivuxolimab. These receptors all come from an adult with an advanced solid tumor such as melanoma, head and neck, liver or kidney cancer.

The rearrangement joins TRBV11-2 to TRBJ1-4; TRBD1 agrees at 7 bases. CDR3 length: 15 residues. CDR1 and CDR2 (germline): SGHAT, FQNNGV. The ends lost 5 bases at V and 5 bases at J; junction bases unmatched: 8. The DNA for the CDR3 is TGTGCCAGCAGCCTCGGGACAGAATGGAATGAAAAACTGTTTTTT. This codes for CASSLGTEWNEKLFF.

J is TRBJ1-1 and V is TRBV10-3; weak D call: TRBD1 (5 bases). The V end was cut by 6 bases, the J end by 10 bases, with 15 bases between. CDR1 and CDR2 (germline): ENHRY, SYGVKD. The CDR3 consists of 12 residues. For the CDR3, the DNA is TGTGCCATCAGCACGGCCCAGGGAGGAGCTTTCTTT. This encodes CAISTAQGGAFF.

This clone was seen a few times. J is TRBJ2-1 and V is TRBV6-6; a possible D gene is TRBD2 (5 bases). This CDR3 is built from 13 residues. CDR1 and CDR2 (germline): MNHNY, SVGAGI (reference sequence). The V and J ends lost 9 bases and 0 bases respectively, with 9 bases between them. The CDR3 region is CASKGSSYNEQFF. The CDR3 nucleotides are TGTGCCAGTAAAGGGAGCTCCTACAATGAGCAGTTCTTC.

The genes are TRBV11-2 and TRBJ2-1, with TRBD2 identical over 13 bases. V was pared by 5 bases and J by 11 bases, with 9 bases of the junction left unmatched. CDR1 is SGHAT and CDR2 is FQNNGV in the germline V gene. CDR3 size: 15 residues. CDR3 in DNA: TGTGCCAGCAGCCCGCCGGGACTAGCGGGATCGCAGCAGTTCTTC. Encoded protein: CASSPPGLAGSQQFF.

The chain carries TRBV5-4 and TRBJ2-5, with TRBD1 matching over 8 bases. Germline assignment: CDR1 SGHNT and CDR2 YYREEE (reference sequence). The CDR3 has 15 amino acids. Losses at the gene ends were 3 bases for V and 5 bases for J; bases not matched to a gene: 9. CDR3 sequence reads: CASSSGQGGGETQYF. The CDR3 DNA reads TGTGCCAGCAGCTCCGGACAGGGAGGTGGGGAGACCCAGTACTTC.

This chain links TRBV13 with TRBJ1-2; no reliable D call. Germline loops: CDR1 PRHDT, CDR2 FYEKMQ (reference sequence). The length of the CDR3 is 13 residues. Trimming took off 0 bases at V and 8 bases at J, with 10 bases between the two ends. The chain's CDR3 is CASSLGSDLGYTF. The CDR3 DNA reads TGTGCCAGCAGCTTAGGCTCCGACCTGGGCTACACCTTC.

The V gene is TRBV4-2, the J gene TRBJ1-3, with 10 bases aligning to TRBD1. The CDR3 has 18 residues. Germline CDR1 and CDR2: LGHNA and YNFKEQ. The J segment lost 0 bases and the V segment lost 0 bases, leaving 5 bases of the junction unmatched. The CDR3 nucleotides read TGTGCCAGCAGCCAAGATCGGACAGGGGGTTTCTCTGGAAACACCATATATTTT. This sequence encodes CASSQDRTGGFSGNTIYF.

The CDR3 spells CASSQDTGNYEQYF. CDR3 sequence (DNA): TGCGCCAGCAGCCAAGATACCGGCAACTACGAGCAGTACTTC. The chain employs TRBV4-1 and TRBJ2-7, with D unresolved. The CDR3 covers 14 residues. With 0 bases removed from V and 3 bases from J, the gap between germline ends came to 9 bases. Germline values: CDR1 MGHRA, CDR2 YSYEKL.

This clone was seen a few times. V gene TRBV6-5 combines with J gene TRBJ1-3, with D possibly matching TRBD1 (6 bases). There are 15 residues in the CDR3. Germline V lookup: CDR1 MNHEY, CDR2 SVGAGI. Trimming cost V 5 bases and J 2 bases, with 13 bases left between them. The CDR3 reads CASSHDRKAGNTIYF. The DNA for the CDR3 is TGTGCCAGCAGTCACGACAGGAAAGCTGGAAACACCATATATTTT.

The chain recombines TRBV5-1 with TRBJ2-2; D is uncertain. CDR1 is SGHRS, CDR2 YFSETQ, per germline. CDR3 size: 15 residues. Trimming left V 4 bases short and J 1 base short, with 11 bases between. The CDR3 nucleotides read TGCGCCAGCAGCCTCACAGCTCTGAACACCGGGGAGCTGTTTTTT. It encodes CASSLTALNTGELFF.